This T cell receptor (beta chain) was retrieved from a study of T cell responses to AZD1222 COVID-19 vaccine. Sequencing used immunoSEQ multiplex PCR; TCRdb keeps in-frame clones, though not all of them. The repertoire holds about 260,000 clones, with 80% to 95% as singletons. V was pared by 3 bases and J by 7 bases, with 10 bases between. In germline, CDR1 is LNHDA, CDR2 SQIVND (reference sequence). The CDR3 extends over 14 amino acids. This specimen was peripheral blood, taken on day 0 of AZD1222 vaccination. This clonotype was obtained from an adult in good health. The chain recombines TRBV19 with TRBJ1-6, with TRBD1 as a possible D gene (5 bases). CDR3 sequence reads: CASSIKGRNSPLHF. The CDR3 bases are TGTGCCAGTAGTATCAAGGGGCGAAATTCACCCCTCCACTTT.